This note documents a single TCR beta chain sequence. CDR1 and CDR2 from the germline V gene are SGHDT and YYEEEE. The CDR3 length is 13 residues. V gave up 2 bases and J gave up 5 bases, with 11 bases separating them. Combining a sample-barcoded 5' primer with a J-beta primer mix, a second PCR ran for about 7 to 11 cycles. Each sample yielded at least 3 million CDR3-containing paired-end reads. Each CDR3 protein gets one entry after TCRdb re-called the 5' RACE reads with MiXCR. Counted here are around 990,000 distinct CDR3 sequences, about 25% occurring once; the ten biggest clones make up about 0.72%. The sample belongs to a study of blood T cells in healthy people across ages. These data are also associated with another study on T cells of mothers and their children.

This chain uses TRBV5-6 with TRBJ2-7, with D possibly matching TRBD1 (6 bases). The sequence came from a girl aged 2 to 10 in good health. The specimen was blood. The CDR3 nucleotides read TGTGCCAGCAGCTTCACAGGGTTGGACGAGCAGTACTTC. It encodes CASSFTGLDEQYF.